The T cell receptor beta chain described here comes from a study of Graves' ophthalmopathy and Graves' hyperthyroidism. The wider study: Peripheral blood samples were taken at initial diagnosis, before any treatment. Study-level findings and limits: Most thyroid-expanded clonotypes exceeding 0.001 frequency were also found in blood. At just under 71% sensitivity and 72.22% specificity, the model predicted progression of the ophthalmopathy.

The CDR3 is made up of 15 amino acids. The germline V gene has CDR1 SGHNT and CDR2 YENEEA. V was trimmed by 1 base and J by 5 bases, leaving 14 bases between them. Excluded were patients with other autoimmune diseases, uncontrolled infections, pregnancy or lactation. This clonotype showed up many times. Its specificity is unknown. The sequenced template was RNA, covering the TCR beta CDR3 region. First-round RT-PCR relied on HTBI primers, and a second-round multiplex PCR came next. Via MiXCR, TCRdb re-called the multiplex PCR reads, giving one row per CDR3 protein. The sample carries approximately 330,000 distinct CDR3 sequences, 15% to 20% recorded once.

The chain is built from TRBV11-3 and TRBJ2-5; D unclear. This TCR came from an adult man with Graves' ophthalmopathy. Sample: peripheral blood. CDR3 nucleotides: TGTGCCAGCAGCTTAGGGAGTGTAGCTGGGGAGACCCAGTACTTC. Translation: CASSLGSVAGETQYF.